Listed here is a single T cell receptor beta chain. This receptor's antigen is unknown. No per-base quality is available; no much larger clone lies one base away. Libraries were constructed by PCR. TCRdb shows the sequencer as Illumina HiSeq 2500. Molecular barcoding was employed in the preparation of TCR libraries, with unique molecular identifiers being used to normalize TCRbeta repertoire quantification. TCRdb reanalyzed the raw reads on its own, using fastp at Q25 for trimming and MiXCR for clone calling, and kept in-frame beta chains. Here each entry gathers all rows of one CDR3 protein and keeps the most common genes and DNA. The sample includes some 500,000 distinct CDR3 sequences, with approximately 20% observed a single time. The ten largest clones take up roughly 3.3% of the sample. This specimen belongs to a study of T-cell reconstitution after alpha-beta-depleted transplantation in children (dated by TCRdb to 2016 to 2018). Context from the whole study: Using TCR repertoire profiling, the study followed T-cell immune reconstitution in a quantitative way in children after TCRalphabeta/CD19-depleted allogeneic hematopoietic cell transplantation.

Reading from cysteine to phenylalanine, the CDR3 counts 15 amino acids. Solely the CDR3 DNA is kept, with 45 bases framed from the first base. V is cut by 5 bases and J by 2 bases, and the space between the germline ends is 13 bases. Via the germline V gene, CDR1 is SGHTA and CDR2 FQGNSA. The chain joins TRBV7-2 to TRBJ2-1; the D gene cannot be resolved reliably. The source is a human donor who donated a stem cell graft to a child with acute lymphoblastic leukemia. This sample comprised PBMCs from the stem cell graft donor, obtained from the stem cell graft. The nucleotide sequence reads TGTGCCAGCAGCCCCAGCTCAGACCCCTACAATGAGCAGTTCTTC. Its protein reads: CASSPSSDPYNEQFF.